The present entry profiles one T cell receptor beta chain with its context. Its antigen remains unidentified. The sample comes from a study of identical twins. CDR3 size: 19 residues. V lost 5 bases and J lost 0; bases outside the gene matches: 9. Looked up from germline, CDR1 is SGHNT and CDR2 is YYREEE (reference sequence). MiXCR was run by TCRdb on the 5' RACE reads, yielding one entry per CDR3 protein. The sample lists fewer than 900,000 distinct CDR3 sequences; about 20% were seen once. Study-level results: Excess twin sharing in beta out-of-frame sequences was weaker.

This same sample was also part of a study on T cells expressing NK-cell markers. That investigation notes: A handful of donors likewise had their CD3+CD56-NKG2C+ fraction led by these clonotypes.

What was sequenced was PBMCs. This chain connects TRBV5-4 to TRBJ2-1; the match to TRBD2 covers 15 bases. The source is a woman aged 18-29 years in good health. The CDR3 protein is CASSFRTSGGGHSYNEQFF. CDR3 DNA sequence: TGTGCCAGCAGTTTTCGGACTAGCGGGGGGGGACACTCCTACAATGAGCAGTTCTTC.